The T cell receptor beta chain described here comes from a study of siplizumab effects on memory and regulatory T cells. The germline V gene has CDR1 MNHNY and CDR2 SVGAGI (reference sequence). V was cut by 7 bases and J by 4 bases, with 14 bases left in between. The CDR3 loop spans 14 amino acids. Method: immunoSEQ multiplex PCR; TCRdb's copy keeps in-frame clones and lacks some. In the table there are approximately 52,000 clones, about 97% of which are singletons. Sample: naive CD4+ T cells sorted from blood. The source is a human donor in good health. V gene TRBV6-6 combines with J gene TRBJ1-3, with D perhaps matching TRBD1 (5 bases). The CDR3 sequence is CASKTQGGGNTIYF. CDR3 DNA sequence: TGTGCCAGCAAAACTCAGGGAGGAGGAAACACCATATATTTT.